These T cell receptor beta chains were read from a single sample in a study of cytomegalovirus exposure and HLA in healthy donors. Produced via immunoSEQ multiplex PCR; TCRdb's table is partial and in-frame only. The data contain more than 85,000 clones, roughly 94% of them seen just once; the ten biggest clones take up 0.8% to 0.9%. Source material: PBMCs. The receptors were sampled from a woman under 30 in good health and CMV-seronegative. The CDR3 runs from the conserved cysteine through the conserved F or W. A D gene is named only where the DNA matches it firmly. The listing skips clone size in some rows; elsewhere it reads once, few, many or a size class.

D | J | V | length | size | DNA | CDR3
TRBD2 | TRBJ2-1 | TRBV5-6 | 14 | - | TGTGCCAGCAGCTGGGTCCCCCGGGAGGATGAGCAGTTCTTC | CASSWVPREDEQFF
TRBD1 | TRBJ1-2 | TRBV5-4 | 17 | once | TGTGCCAGCAGCTCAGGTTTTGGGACAGGGGGAAGCTATGGCTACACCTTC | CASSSGFGTGGSYGYTF
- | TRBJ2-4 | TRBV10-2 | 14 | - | TGCGCCAGCAGTGATTGGGGGGAAGGAAACATTCAGTACTTC | CASSDWGEGNIQYF
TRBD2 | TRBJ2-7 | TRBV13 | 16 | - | TGTGCCAGCAGCACCCTGACTAGCGGATTATCCTACGAGCAGTACTTC | CASSTLTSGLSYEQYF
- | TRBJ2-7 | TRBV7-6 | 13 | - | TGTGCCAGCTCTTCGCTATCCTCCTACGAGCAGTACTTC | CASSSLSSYEQYF
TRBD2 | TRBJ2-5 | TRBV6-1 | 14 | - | TGTGCCAGCAGCCCTCGATCTAGCGGAGAGACCCAGTACTTC | CASSPRSSGETQYF
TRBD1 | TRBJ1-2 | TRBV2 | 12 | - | TGTGCCAGCAGTGTGAGACAGGGTCACTACACCTTC | CASSVRQGHYTF
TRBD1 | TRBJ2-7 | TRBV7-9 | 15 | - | TGTGCCAGCAGGGGCCGGGGACAGGGTTCCTACGAGCAGTACTTC | CASRGRGQGSYEQYF
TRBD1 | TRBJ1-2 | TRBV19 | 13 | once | TGTGCCAGTAGTACGCACAGGGGGGATGGCTACACCTTC | CASSTHRGDGYTF
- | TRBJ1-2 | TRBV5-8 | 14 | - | TGTGCCAGCAGCTTGGGTCGGGTGAGCTATGGCTACACCTTC | CASSLGRVSYGYTF
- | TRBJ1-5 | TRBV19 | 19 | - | TGTGCCAGTAGTATAGTCCCAGATTCGTATATCCATAGCAATCAGCCCCAGCATTTT | CASSIVPDSYIHSNQPQHF
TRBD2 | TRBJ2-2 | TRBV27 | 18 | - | TGTGCCAGCAGTTTAGGGCTAGCGGGAGTTTCGAACACCGGGGAGCTGTTTTTT | CASSLGLAGVSNTGELFF
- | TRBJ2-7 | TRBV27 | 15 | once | TGTGCCAGCAAATTAGGACCGGGACAAGGTTACGAGCAGTACTTC | CASKLGPGQGYEQYF
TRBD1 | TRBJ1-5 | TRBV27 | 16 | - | TGTGCCAGCAGGGGGACAGGGTACGTGAGCAATCAGCCCCAGCATTTT | CASRGTGYVSNQPQHF
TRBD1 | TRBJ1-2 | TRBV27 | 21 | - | TGTGCCAGCAGTTCCCCGGGACAGGGGGCTTTCATAGAAGCCTCTAACTATGGCTACACCTTC | CASSSPGQGAFIEASNYGYTF
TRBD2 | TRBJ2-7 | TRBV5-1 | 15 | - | TGCGCCAGCAGCCACACTAGCGGCTCAACCTACGAGCAGTACTTC | CASSHTSGSTYEQYF
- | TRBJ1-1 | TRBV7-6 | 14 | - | TGTGCCAGCAGCCCTAGCCAGACTAACACTGAAGCTTTCTTT | CASSPSQTNTEAFF
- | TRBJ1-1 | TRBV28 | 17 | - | TGTGCCAGCAGCTCTAAAGAAAACAGGGCCAGGAACACTGAAGCTTTCTTT | CASSSKENRARNTEAFF
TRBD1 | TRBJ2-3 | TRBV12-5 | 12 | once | TGTGCTAGCAGACAGGGGTCATATACGCAGTATTTT | CASRQGSYTQYF
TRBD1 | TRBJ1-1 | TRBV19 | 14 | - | TGTGCCAGTAGTGGGGACAGGCTGAACACTGAAGCTTTCTTT | CASSGDRLNTEAFF
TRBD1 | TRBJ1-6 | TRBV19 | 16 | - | TGTGCCAGTAGTGCCACAGGGGGACTCGGGAATTCACCCCTCCACTTT | CASSATGGLGNSPLHF
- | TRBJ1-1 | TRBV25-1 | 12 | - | TGTGCCAGCAGTCTAGGGGCGACTGAAGCTTTCTTT | CASSLGATEAFF
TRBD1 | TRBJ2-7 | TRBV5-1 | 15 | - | TGCGCCAGCGGTAACTCCGGGACAGGGAGCAACGAGCAGTACTTC | CASGNSGTGSNEQYF
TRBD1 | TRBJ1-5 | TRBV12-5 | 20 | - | TGTGCTAGTGGTTTGGGCCAAACCCTGACAGGGGACGGGAGCAATCAGCCCCAGCATTTT | CASGLGQTLTGDGSNQPQHF
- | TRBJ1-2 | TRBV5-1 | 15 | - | TGCGCCAGCAGCTTTGGGAGGGACACGGGCGATGGCTACACCTTC | CASSFGRDTGDGYTF
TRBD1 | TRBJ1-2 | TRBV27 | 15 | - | TGTGCCAGCAGTTTAGGGGCAGGGGGTGGCTATGGCTACACCTTC | CASSLGAGGGYGYTF
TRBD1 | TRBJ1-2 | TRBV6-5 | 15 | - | TGTGCCAGCAGACAGGGACAGGGGGCTTGGTATGGCTACACCTTC | CASRQGQGAWYGYTF
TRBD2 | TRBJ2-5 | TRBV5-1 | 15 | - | TGCGCCAGCAGCGGCGGGAGATCAAGACGGGAGACCCAGTACTTC | CASSGGRSRRETQYF
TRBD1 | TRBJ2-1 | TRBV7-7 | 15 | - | TGTGCTAGCAGCTTGACCGGACAGGGTAGTCATGAGCAGTTCTTC | CASSLTGQGSHEQFF
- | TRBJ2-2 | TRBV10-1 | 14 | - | TGCGCCAGCAGTGAGTCCAGGGATACCGGGGAGCTGTTTTTT | CASSESRDTGELFF
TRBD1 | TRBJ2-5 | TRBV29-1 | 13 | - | TGCAGCATGGCTGACAGGGCGGGAGAGACCCAGTACTTC | CSMADRAGETQYF
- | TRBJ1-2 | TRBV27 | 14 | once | TGTGCCAGCAGTTTATCCATGGAACCGAGGGGCTACACCTTC | CASSLSMEPRGYTF
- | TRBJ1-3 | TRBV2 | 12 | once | TGTGCCAGCCAGGGACTGACTGGTCCCATATATTTT | CASQGLTGPIYF
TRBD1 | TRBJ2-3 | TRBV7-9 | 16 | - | TGTGCCAGCAGGAGAGGGACAGGGGAAGACGTAGATACGCAGTATTTT | CASRRGTGEDVDTQYF
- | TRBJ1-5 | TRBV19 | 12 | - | TGTGCCAGTACTGACATCAATCAGCCCCAGCATTTT | CASTDINQPQHF
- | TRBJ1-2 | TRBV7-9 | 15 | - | TGTGCCAGCACTCCACCCGGACAGTGGAGCGATGGCTACACCTTC | CASTPPGQWSDGYTF
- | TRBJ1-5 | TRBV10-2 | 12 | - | TGCGCCAGCTCGACAGAGAATCAGCCCCAGCATTTT | CASSTENQPQHF
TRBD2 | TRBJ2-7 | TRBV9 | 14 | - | TGTGCCAGCAGCGCTGGGACTAGCGGGTTGGAGCAGTACTTC | CASSAGTSGLEQYF
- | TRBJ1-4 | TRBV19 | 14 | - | TGTGCCAGTAGTTCGGGGTTGTCTAATGAAAAACTGTTTTTT | CASSSGLSNEKLFF
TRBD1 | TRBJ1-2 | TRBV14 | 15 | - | TGTGCCAGCAGCCAAGATATTCAGGGGGCGTATGGCTACACCTTC | CASSQDIQGAYGYTF
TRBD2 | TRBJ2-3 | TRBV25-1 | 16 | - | TGTGCCAGCAGTGAACGACCTAGCGGGGGTCGGGATACGCAGTATTTT | CASSERPSGGRDTQYF
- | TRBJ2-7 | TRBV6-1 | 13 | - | TGTGCCAGCTCCGAAGGGAGCCCCTACGAGCAGTACTTC | CASSEGSPYEQYF
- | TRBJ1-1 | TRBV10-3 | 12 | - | TGTGCCATCAGTGAAGGTTTTGGCGGAGCTTTCTTT | CAISEGFGGAFF